The 23 T cell receptor beta chains presented below share a single source sample, sequenced in a study of T cells in Graves' hyperthyroidism and ophthalmopathy. Template material for amplifying TCR beta CDR3 regions consisted of RNA transcripts. The HTBI primer set drove a first-round RT-PCR of the TCR CDR3. One entry per CDR3 protein results from TCRdb running MiXCR on the multiplex PCR reads. Found here are under 400,000 distinct CDR3 sequences, 18% of them singletons; the top ten hold around 47%. The specimen was blood. The source is a woman in her fifties or sixties with Graves' hyperthyroidism.

This clonotype was observed many times. This chain connects TRBV12-3 or TRBV12-4 to TRBJ1-1; D remains unclear. Trimming removed 6 bases from V and 3 bases from J, with 11 bases in between. The CDR3 is 13 residues long. CDR3 sequence: CASSFLHDTEAFF. CDR3 nucleotide sequence: TGTGCCAGCAGCTTCCTTCACGACACTGAAGCTTTCTTT.

This clonotype was found many times. This chain uses TRBV20-1 with TRBJ1-4, with D uncertain. Germline CDR1 reads DFQATT; CDR2 reads SNEGSKA (reference sequence). The CDR3 contains 12 residues. V dropped 6 bases and J dropped 7 bases, with 12 bases sitting between them. Here the CDR3 reads CSAPSGAEKLFF. CDR3 nucleotide sequence: TGCAGTGCCCCTTCCGGAGCTGAAAAACTGTTTTTT.

This clonotype was seen repeatedly, ten times or more. V gene TRBV2 combines with J gene TRBJ1-2; TRBD1 might be the D (5 bases). The germline CDR1 and CDR2 sequences are SNHLY and FYNNEI. Trimming pared 6 bases from V and 6 bases from J, leaving 14 bases between. This CDR3 region has 13 residues. The CDR3 DNA sequence: TGTGCCAGCAGCTTACACGGGGCTGATGGCTACACCTTC. This encodes CASSLHGADGYTF. Full variable domain (remainder filled in from reference TRBV2 and TRBJ1-2): EPEVTQTPSHQVTQMGQEVILRCVPISNHLYFYWYRQILGQKVEFLVSFYNNEISEKSEIFDDQFSVERPDGSNFTLKIRSTKLEDSAMYFCASSLHGADGYTFGSGTRLTVV.

The J gene is TRBJ2-3, the V gene TRBV5-8; D not resolved. This CDR3 is 14 amino acids long. V was trimmed by 0 bases and J by 2 bases, leaving 7 bases between them. The germline V gene has CDR1 SGHTS and CDR2 YDEGEE. The CDR3: CASSLGPATDTQYF. The CDR3 nucleotides read TGTGCCAGCAGCTTGGGACCAGCCACAGATACGCAGTATTTT.

On this clonotype: A read error may be the cause here, since a much bigger clone is one base away. The chain employs TRBV20-1 and TRBJ2-1; D might be TRBD2 (5 bases). V was shortened by 6 bases and J by 5 bases, with 20 bases between the two germline ends. Per the germline V gene, CDR1 is DFQATT and CDR2 is SNEGSKA (reference sequence). CDR3 length: 15 amino acids. Here the CDR3 reads CSASRTVLGHNEQFF. CDR3 nucleotide sequence: TGCAGTGCGAGCCGGACTGTCCTGGGTCACAATGAGCAGTTCTTC.

This clonotype was recorded only once. A read error may explain this, as a much larger clone is one base away. The J gene is TRBJ2-7, the V gene TRBV2; D is perhaps TRBD2 (6 bases). CDR3 length equals 14 residues. Germline lookup yields CDR1 SNHLY and CDR2 FYNNEI. Trimming left V 8 bases short and J 6 bases short, with 20 bases between. The CDR3 reads CASSESSGHCEQYF. In DNA, the CDR3 is TGTGCCAGCTCAGAATCCAGCGGGCACTGCGAGCAGTACTTC. Full variable domain (missing parts from reference TRBV2 and TRBJ2-7): EPEVTQTPSHQVTQMGQEVILRCVPISNHLYFYWYRQILGQKVEFLVSFYNNEISEKSEIFDDQFSVERPDGSNFTLKIRSTKLEDSAMYFCASSESSGHCEQYFGPGTRLTVT.

J is TRBJ1-2 and V is TRBV30, with TRBD1 matching 9 bases. Trimming removed 3 bases from V and 7 bases from J; junction bases left unmatched: 3. CDR3 length equals 12 residues. The germline V gene encodes CDR1 GTSNPN and CDR2 SVGIG (reference sequence). The CDR3 sequence is CAWSTGGIGYTF. The CDR3 DNA reads TGTGCCTGGAGCACAGGGGGCATTGGCTACACCTTC.

This clonotype came up many times. This rearrangement joins TRBV3-1 to TRBJ2-7, with D unclear. CDR3 size: 13 residues. Germline CDR1 is LGHDT and CDR2 is YNNKEL (reference sequence). Trimming cost V 4 bases and J 3 bases, with 10 bases left between them. The CDR3 is CASSPVGSYEQYF. The CDR3 DNA is TGTGCCAGCAGCCCGGTTGGCAGCTACGAGCAGTACTTC.

This clonotype was detected a few times. This chain links TRBV9 with TRBJ2-3; the match to TRBD2 covers 9 bases. After removal of 7 bases from V and 0 bases from J, the junction contained 9 bases not matched to a gene. CDR1 is SGDLS, CDR2 YYNGEE, per germline. The CDR3 length is 16 residues. In nucleotides, the CDR3 is TGTGCCAGCGCGGGGGGGCAACCTTTTAGCACAGATACGCAGTATTTT. Its translation is CASAGGQPFSTDTQYF.

This clonotype was counted a few times. The chain recombines TRBV27 with TRBJ2-5; TRBD2 is a possible D gene (6 bases). The germline V gene encodes CDR1 MNHEY and CDR2 SMNVEV (reference sequence). The CDR3 runs to 13 residues. Trimming cost V 5 bases and J 13 bases, with 20 bases left between them. The CDR3 here is CASSPQTGSPPYF. CDR3 in DNA: TGTGCCAGCAGTCCCCAAACCGGGAGCCCCCCGTACTTC.

The chain is built from TRBV7-9 and TRBJ1-3, with 7 bases that match TRBD1. The germline V gene has CDR1 SEHNR and CDR2 FQNEAQ (reference sequence). This CDR3 region has 17 residues. V lost 10 bases to trimming and J lost 0 bases; unmatched junction nucleotides: 15. The CDR3 DNA follows: TGTGCCACTCAATCCCGGGACAGTCAAACCTCTGGAAACACCATATATTTT. Translated, it gives CATQSRDSQTSGNTIYF.

This clonotype was detected many times. The chain couples TRBV12-3 or TRBV12-4 to TRBJ2-3, with 7 bases aligning to TRBD2. V was pared by 4 bases and J by 1 base, with 14 bases of the junction left unmatched. The CDR3 extends over 18 amino acids. The CDR3 DNA follows: TGTGCCAGCAGTTCCCCGGGAGGCCCACCACACGGCACAGATACGCAGTATTTT. It encodes CASSSPGGPPHGTDTQYF.

The rearrangement joins TRBV6-1 to TRBJ1-3; the match to TRBD1 covers 7 bases. The V and J ends lost 6 bases and 11 bases, in that order; junction bases with no gene match: 10. The germline V gene has CDR1 MNHNS and CDR2 SASEGT. The CDR3 totals 13 residues. CDR3 DNA: TGTGCCAGCAGCCTCGACAGGGCCTCCTCCATATATTTT. It yields the protein CASSLDRASSIYF.

This clonotype was seen a few times. CDR3 sequence: CASSPGFRVGYGYTF. CDR3 DNA: TGTGCCAGCAGTCCGGGTTTTAGGGTAGGCTATGGCTACACCTTC. The rearrangement uses TRBV28 and TRBJ1-2; D not resolved. The CDR3 sequence is 15 residues long. Trimming took 5 bases from V and 4 from J, leaving 17 bases between them. Germline V gene lookup returns CDR1 MDHEN and CDR2 SYDVKM.

A few counts support this clonotype. V gene TRBV6-2 or TRBV6-3 combines with J gene TRBJ2-7, with TRBD1 matching 10 bases. V dropped 2 bases and J dropped 3; count of bases not matched to a gene: 4. Germline V gene sequence: CDR1 MNHEY, CDR2 SVGEGT. The CDR3 is 15 residues long. The CDR3 region has the DNA TGTGCCAGCAGTTACCCCGGGACAGGGGTCTACGAGCAGTACTTC. It is translated as CASSYPGTGVYEQYF.

This clonotype was detected a few times. The V and J genes are TRBV5-5 and TRBJ2-2, with a weak D call TRBD1 (5 bases). CDR3 size: 15 residues. CDR1 and CDR2 (germline): SGHKS, YYEKEE (reference sequence). V dropped 0 bases and J dropped 5 bases, with 11 bases sitting between them. The CDR3 sequence is CASSLVRGRTGELFF. As DNA, the CDR3 is TGTGCCAGCAGCTTGGTTAGGGGTAGAACCGGGGAGCTGTTTTTT.

The chain links TRBV20-1 to TRBJ1-3; D not resolved. V lost 5 bases, J lost 8 bases, and 13 bases lay in between. This CDR3 spans 12 amino acids. The germline V gene encodes CDR1 DFQATT and CDR2 SNEGSKA (reference sequence). Here the CDR3 DNA reads TGCAGTGCTGTCACAGATTTTGACACCATATATTTT. Amino acid sequence: CSAVTDFDTIYF.

This clonotype was counted many times. The chain couples TRBV2 to TRBJ2-7; 8 bases map to TRBD2. Germline loops: CDR1 SNHLY, CDR2 FYNNEI. The CDR3 has 15 amino acids. The junction had 4 bases not matched to a gene; V was cut back by 1 base and J by 2 bases. This CDR3 is CASSEVPGGAYEQYV. CDR3 DNA: TGTGCCAGCAGTGAAGTCCCCGGGGGGGCCTACGAGCAGTACGTC.

This clonotype was picked up a small number of times. This chain joins TRBV20-1 and TRBJ2-2; 8 positions agree with TRBD2. The CDR3 totals 18 residues. Germline V gene lookup returns CDR1 DFQATT and CDR2 SNEGSKA (reference sequence). After removal of 0 bases from V and 3 bases from J, the junction contained 12 bases not matched to a gene. In nucleotides, the CDR3 is TGCAGTGCTAGAGATCCGGGACCGGGAGGGACTCACACCGGGGAGCTGTTTTTT. This gives the protein CSARDPGPGGTHTGELFF.

This clonotype appeared a few times. The chain couples TRBV29-1 to TRBJ2-3; 7 bases align to TRBD2. CDR3 length: 16 residues. Germline values: CDR1 SQVTM, CDR2 ANQGSEA. V lost 7 bases and J lost 0; bases outside the gene matches: 13. Here the CDR3 reads CSGVAVSRESTDTQYF. Here the CDR3 DNA reads TGCAGCGGGGTTGCGGTCTCGCGGGAGAGCACAGATACGCAGTATTTT.

This clonotype was observed at least ten times. The V gene is TRBV7-8, the J gene TRBJ2-5; D unresolved. V was clipped by 2 bases and J by 0 bases, with 10 bases between them. This CDR3 is built from 15 residues. CDR1 and CDR2 (germline): SGHVS, FQNEAQ. CDR3 DNA sequence: TGTGCCAGCAGCTTATTAACAGATAACCAAGAGACCCAGTACTTC. Translation gives CASSLLTDNQETQYF.

The genes are TRBV28 and TRBJ2-5; possible D gene TRBD1, 6 bases. V shed 5 bases and J shed 4 bases, with 14 bases lying between them. From germline, CDR1 is MDHEN and CDR2 SYDVKM. The CDR3 has 14 amino acids. The CDR3 sequence is CASSLRTEVETQYF. The DNA for the CDR3 is TGTGCCAGCAGTCTTCGGACAGAGGTAGAGACCCAGTACTTC.

This clonotype was picked up a small number of times. The chain uses TRBV5-1 and TRBJ2-3; D is unresolved. The V end lost 3 bases, the J end lost 0 bases, and 11 bases lay between the germline ends. CDR1 is SGHRS, CDR2 YFSETQ, per germline. This CDR3 comprises 15 residues. CDR3 in amino acids: CASSSTDVSTDTQYF. Written as DNA, the CDR3 is TGCGCCAGCAGCTCGACGGATGTTAGCACAGATACGCAGTATTTT.